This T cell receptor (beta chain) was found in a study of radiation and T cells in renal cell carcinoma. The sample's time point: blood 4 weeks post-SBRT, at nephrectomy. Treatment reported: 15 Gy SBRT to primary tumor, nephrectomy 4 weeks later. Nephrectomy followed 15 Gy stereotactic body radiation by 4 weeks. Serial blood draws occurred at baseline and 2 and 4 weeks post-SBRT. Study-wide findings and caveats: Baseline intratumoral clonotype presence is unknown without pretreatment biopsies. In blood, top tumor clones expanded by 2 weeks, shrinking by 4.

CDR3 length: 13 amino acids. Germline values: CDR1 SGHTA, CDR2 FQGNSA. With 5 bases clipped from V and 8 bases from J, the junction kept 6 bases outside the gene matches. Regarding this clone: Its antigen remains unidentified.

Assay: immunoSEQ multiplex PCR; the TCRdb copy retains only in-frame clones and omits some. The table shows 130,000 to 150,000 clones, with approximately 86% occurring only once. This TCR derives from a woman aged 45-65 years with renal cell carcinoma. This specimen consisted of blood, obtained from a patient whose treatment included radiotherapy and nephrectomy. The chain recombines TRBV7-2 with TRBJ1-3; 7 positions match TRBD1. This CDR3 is CASSNRQGDTIYF. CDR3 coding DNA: TGTGCCAGCAGCAACCGACAGGGAGACACCATATATTTT.